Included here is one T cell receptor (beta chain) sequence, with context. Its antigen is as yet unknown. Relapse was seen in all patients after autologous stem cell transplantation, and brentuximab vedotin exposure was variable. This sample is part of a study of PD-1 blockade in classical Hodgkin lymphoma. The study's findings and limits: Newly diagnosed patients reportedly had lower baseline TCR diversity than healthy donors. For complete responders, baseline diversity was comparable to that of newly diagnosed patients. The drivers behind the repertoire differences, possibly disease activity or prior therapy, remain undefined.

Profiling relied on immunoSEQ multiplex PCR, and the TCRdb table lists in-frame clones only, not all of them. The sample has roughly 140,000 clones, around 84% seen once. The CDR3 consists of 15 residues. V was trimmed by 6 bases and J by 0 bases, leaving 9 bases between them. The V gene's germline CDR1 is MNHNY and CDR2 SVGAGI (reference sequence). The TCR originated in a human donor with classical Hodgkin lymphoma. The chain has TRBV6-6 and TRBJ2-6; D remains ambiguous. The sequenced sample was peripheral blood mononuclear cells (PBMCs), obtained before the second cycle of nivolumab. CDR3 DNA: TGTGCCAGCAGCGCCCCTGGCTCTGGGGCCAACGTCCTGACTTTC. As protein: CASSAPGSGANVLTF.